This T cell receptor (beta chain) was sequenced during a study of OX40 agonist ivuxolimab in advanced cancers. Study observations and caveats: Expanded peripheral T cell antigen specificity was not determined.

With regard to this clone: Its antigen is undetermined.

The CDR3 length is 15 residues. Germline assignment: CDR1 WNHNN and CDR2 SYGVQD (reference sequence). Trimming pared 3 bases from V and 1 base from J, leaving 11 bases between. If patients had autoimmune disease history or systemic immunosuppression, they were excluded. Data came from immunoSEQ multiplex PCR; TCRdb stores just in-frame clones and leaves some out. The sample includes tens of thousands of clones, roughly 91% of them seen just once. This receptor was taken from an adult with an advanced solid tumor such as melanoma, head and neck, liver or kidney cancer. The V call is TRBV10-1, the J call TRBJ2-3; the D gene could be TRBD1 or TRBD2 (5 bases each). Source: CD4+ or CD8+ T cells sorted from blood, taken in a trial of the OX40 agonist ivuxolimab. Here the CDR3 reads CASSDGGLGTDTQYF. CDR3 sequence (DNA): TGCGCCAGCAGTGATGGGGGTCTGGGCACAGATACGCAGTATTTT.